A single sample gave rise to the 30 T cell receptor beta chains below, sequenced in a study of blood T cell repertoires in COVID-19. The data were produced by immunoSEQ multiplex PCR, yet TCRdb's version contains in-frame clones alone and is incomplete. The data hold 60,000 to 85,000 clones, with approximately 85% observed a single time. Sequencing was done on a sample of peripheral blood. The receptor source for this set is a man aged 55 to 70 with COVID-19, enrolled during active disease.

This chain connects TRBV19 to TRBJ2-2; 7 bases match TRBD1. The CDR3 has 16 amino acids. From germline, CDR1 is LNHDA and CDR2 SQIVND (reference sequence). With 7 bases clipped from V and 2 bases from J, the junction kept 10 bases outside the gene matches. The CDR3, as DNA: TGTGCCAGTACCACCCAGGGGACAGAAAACACCGGGGAGCTGTTTTTT. As protein: CASTTQGTENTGELFF.

The rearrangement links TRBV5-1 to TRBJ2-5; tentative D call: TRBD2 (5 bases). The germline V gene encodes CDR1 SGHRS and CDR2 YFSETQ. The V and J ends lost 0 bases and 5 bases respectively, with 14 bases between them. CDR3 length: 15 amino acids. The chain's CDR3 is CASSLAEGRPETQYF. The CDR3 coding sequence is TGCGCCAGCAGCTTGGCCGAGGGTAGGCCGGAGACCCAGTACTTC.

V gene TRBV2 combines with J gene TRBJ2-3, with 11 bases identical to TRBD2. The germline V gene encodes CDR1 SNHLY and CDR2 FYNNEI. This CDR3 contains 15 residues. V gave up 3 bases and J gave up 5 bases; unmatched junction bases: 4. CDR3 protein: CASSELLAGGDTQYF. For the CDR3, the DNA is TGTGCCAGCAGTGAGCTTCTAGCGGGGGGAGATACGCAGTATTTT.

This clone occurred a few times. The genes are TRBV10-3 and TRBJ2-3; a weak D match, TRBD2 (5 bases). The CDR3 consists of 14 residues. CDR1 is ENHRY, CDR2 SYGVKD, per germline. V was cut by 2 bases and J by 2 bases, with 8 bases left in between. The CDR3, as DNA: TGTGCCATCAGTGAGGAGGGTGTCACAGATACGCAGTATTTT. This codes for CAISEEGVTDTQYF.

The V gene is TRBV24-1, the J gene TRBJ1-2, with D unresolved. The CDR3 has 13 amino acids. Germline V gene data show CDR1 as KGHDR and CDR2 as SFDVKD. The ends were cut back, 4 bases at V and 1 base at J, with 6 bases in the middle. The CDR3 spells CATSEGGNYGYTF. The DNA of the CDR3 is TGTGCCACCAGTGAGGGAGGTAACTATGGCTACACCTTC.

V is TRBV9 and J is TRBJ1-3; D remains ambiguous. The germline V and J ends were trimmed by 2 bases and 0 bases, with 9 bases remaining between them. CDR1 is SGDLS, CDR2 YYNGEE, per germline. The CDR3 has 15 residues. In DNA form, the CDR3 reads TGTGCCAGCAGCGTTAACCCGAGCTCTGGAAACACCATATATTTT. Protein: CASSVNPSSGNTIYF.

In this sample, this clone turned up once. V usage is TRBV28 and J usage is TRBJ1-2; D gene uncertain. Trimming removed 7 bases at V and 4 bases at J, with 13 bases between. The germline V gene has CDR1 MDHEN and CDR2 SYDVKM. The CDR3 covers 13 residues. In DNA form, the CDR3 reads TGTGCCAGCATGTGGGAGGACCGCTATGGCTACACCTTC. It yields the protein CASMWEDRYGYTF.

The rearrangement uses TRBV12-5 and TRBJ1-4; D remains unclear. CDR1 and CDR2 from the germline V gene are LGHNT and FRNRAP. Between the trimmed V and J ends, which lost 3 bases and 4 bases, there was a span of 3 bases. This CDR3 spans 12 amino acids. The CDR3 loop reads CASGFNNEKLFF. The CDR3 DNA is TGTGCTAGTGGTTTCAATAATGAAAAACTGTTTTTT.

The chain combines TRBV11-2 with TRBJ1-2; TRBD1 might be the D (5 bases). Germline CDR1 is SGHAT and CDR2 is FQNNGV. Trimming cost V 4 bases and J 4 bases, with 13 bases left between them. This CDR3 spans 14 amino acids. The CDR3 is CASSSRGGAYGYTF. In nucleotides, the CDR3 is TGTGCCAGCAGCTCTCGGGGGGGTGCCTATGGCTACACCTTC.

In its sample, this clone was seen a few times. This sequence joins TRBV19 and TRBJ1-2; D is uncertain. Germline V gene sequence: CDR1 LNHDA, CDR2 SQIVND (reference sequence). This CDR3 has 12 amino acids. V lost 5 bases and J lost 2, with 6 bases in between. The CDR3 reads CASSLQNYGYTF. DNA of the CDR3: TGTGCCAGTAGTCTGCAGAACTATGGCTACACCTTC.

V is TRBV6-5 and J is TRBJ2-5; D remains unclear. CDR1 and CDR2 from the germline V gene are MNHEY and SVGAGI. The V and J ends lost 2 bases and 4 bases respectively, with 8 bases between them. The CDR3 covers 13 residues. This chain's CDR3 is CASSYGRVETQYF. CDR3 coding DNA: TGTGCCAGCAGTTACGGTCGGGTAGAGACCCAGTACTTC.

The gene calls are TRBV18 and TRBJ2-7; a weak D match, TRBD2 (6 bases). Between the trimmed V and J ends, which lost 6 bases and 4 bases, there was a span of 13 bases. CDR1 and CDR2 from the germline V gene are KGHSH and LQKENI. The CDR3 consists of 13 residues. Here the CDR3 reads CASSSGGDYEQYF. CDR3 coding DNA: TGTGCCAGCTCTAGCGGAGGGGATTACGAGCAGTACTTC.

This chain joins TRBV7-2 and TRBJ2-7; D uncertain. Germline values: CDR1 SGHTA, CDR2 FQGNSA. Trimming removed 4 bases at V and 0 bases at J, with 7 bases between. The CDR3 sequence is 13 residues long. CDR3 region: CASSYESSYEQYF. CDR3 in DNA: TGTGCCAGCAGCTACGAGAGCTCCTACGAGCAGTACTTC. The variable domain in full, completed from reference TRBV7-2 and TRBJ2-7, reads GAGVSQSPSNKVTEKGKDVELRCDPISGHTALYWYRQSLGQGLEFLIYFQGNSAPDKSGLPSDRFSAERTGGSVSTLTIQRTQQEDSAVYLCASSYESSYEQYFGPGTRLTVT.

Only one count was recorded for this clone. J is TRBJ2-2 and V is TRBV9; 7 positions agree with TRBD2. V lost 4 bases to trimming and J lost 6 bases; unmatched junction nucleotides: 9. The germline gives CDR1 SGDLS, CDR2 YYNGEE. The CDR3 totals 15 residues. The CDR3 DNA is TGTGCCAGCAGCACCCCACTAGCGACGGCCGGGGAGCTGTTTTTT. Translated, it gives CASSTPLATAGELFF.

The chain uses TRBV4-2 and TRBJ2-2; possible D gene TRBD2, 5 bases. The germline V and J ends were trimmed by 0 bases and 4 bases, with 15 bases remaining between them. CDR1 is LGHNA, CDR2 YNFKEQ, per germline. The CDR3 is 17 residues long. DNA of the CDR3: TGTGCCAGCAGCCAAGAACCTCCGGGGTGGAGCACCGGGGAGCTGTTTTTT. It translates to CASSQEPPGWSTGELFF.

V gene TRBV28 combines with J gene TRBJ2-7; tentative D call: TRBD2 (6 bases). This CDR3 is 15 amino acids long. Germline V gene lookup returns CDR1 MDHEN and CDR2 SYDVKM. Trimming stripped 2 bases from V and 2 bases from J, with 13 bases between. DNA of the CDR3: TGTGCCAGCAGTTTAGACCGCGGGGACCCCTACGAGCAGTACTTC. It is translated as CASSLDRGDPYEQYF.

This clone was observed once. V usage is TRBV19 and J usage is TRBJ1-1; the D gene is possibly TRBD1 (5 bases). The length of the CDR3 is 15 residues. Germline V gene sequence: CDR1 LNHDA, CDR2 SQIVND (reference sequence). With 3 bases removed from V and 3 bases from J, the gap between germline ends came to 14 bases. The CDR3: CASSISAGSDTEAFF. CDR3 DNA sequence: TGTGCCAGTAGTATCTCGGCAGGGTCGGACACTGAAGCTTTCTTT.

This chain joins TRBV2 and TRBJ2-3; 10 bases match TRBD2. Germline trimming cut 7 bases from V and 8 bases from J; bases unmatched to any gene: 21. The germline V gene encodes CDR1 SNHLY and CDR2 FYNNEI. The CDR3 spans 18 residues. This CDR3 is CASTIIHNSGGPAGTQYF. CDR3 in DNA: TGTGCCAGCACCATCATCCATAATAGCGGGGGGCCCGCGGGTACGCAGTATTTT.

The chain links TRBV6-5 to TRBJ1-1; D possibly corresponds to TRBD1 (5 bases). Per the germline V gene, CDR1 is MNHEY and CDR2 is SVGAGI. The CDR3 extends over 12 amino acids. Trimming took off 8 bases at V and 11 bases at J, with 18 bases between the two ends. In DNA form, the CDR3 reads TGTGCCAGCGGAGGGGAAGATCGGACGGCTTTCTTT. This gives the protein CASGGEDRTAFF.

The chain recombines TRBV5-3 with TRBJ1-2, with D possibly matching TRBD1 (5 bases). TRBV5-3 is noted as an ORF with a role that remains uncertain. V lost 0 bases, J lost 8 bases, and 14 bases lay in between. The CDR3 contains 14 residues. DNA of the CDR3: TGTGCCAGAAGCTTGGGCAGGGACTCTGCGGGCTACACCTTC. Protein sequence: CARSLGRDSAGYTF.

J is TRBJ2-7 and V is TRBV6-5; TRBD2 matches 11 bases. Trimming cost V 4 bases and J 4 bases; bases outside gene matches: 3. This CDR3 is 14 amino acids long. Per germline, CDR1 MNHEY and CDR2 SVGAGI. CDR3 sequence: CASSLTSGTYEQYF. The CDR3 DNA follows: TGTGCCAGCAGTTTGACTAGCGGGACGTACGAGCAGTACTTC.

This clone occurred once. The chain uses TRBV4-1 and TRBJ1-2, with D hard to call. This CDR3 region has 17 residues. Germline loops: CDR1 MGHRA, CDR2 YSYEKL. Trimming cost V 4 bases and J 5 bases, with 23 bases left between them. This CDR3 reads CASSPRVVPLHSYGYTF. The CDR3 DNA sequence: TGCGCCAGCAGCCCAAGAGTGGTCCCACTCCATTCTTATGGCTACACCTTC.

This chain joins TRBV28 and TRBJ1-2; TRBD1 matches 12 bases. Unmatched junction bases numbered 6, after V lost 5 bases and J lost 2 bases. Germline CDR1 reads MDHEN; CDR2 reads SYDVKM. The CDR3 contains 16 residues. The DNA of the CDR3 is TGTGCCAGCAGTATCCCGGGACAGGGGGCGAACTATGGCTACACCTTC. Amino acids: CASSIPGQGANYGYTF.

This chain connects TRBV5-1 to TRBJ2-1, with TRBD2 matching 7 bases. With V trimmed by 5 bases and J by 0 bases, 5 bases remained unmatched. The CDR3 has 15 amino acids. Germline V gives CDR1 SGHRS, CDR2 YFSETQ. The CDR3 here is CASSLAANSYNEQFF. The CDR3 region has the DNA TGCGCCAGCAGTCTAGCGGCCAACTCCTACAATGAGCAGTTCTTC.

The chain is built from TRBV3-1 (or the pseudogene TRBV3-2) and TRBJ2-7; 8 nucleotides line up with TRBD2. The CDR3 is 14 amino acids. The trim removed 7 bases at V and 2 bases at J, leaving 7 bases unmatched. Germline values: CDR1 LGHDT, CDR2 YNNKEL (reference sequence). The DNA of the CDR3 is TGTGCCAGCACCCGCGGGGGGAAACCCTACGAGCAGTACTTC. This gives the protein CASTRGGKPYEQYF.

The CDR3 is CASSSSTGTATNEKLFF. The CDR3 coding sequence is TGTGCCAGCAGCTCCTCGACCGGGACAGCAACTAATGAAAAACTGTTTTTT. V gene TRBV9 combines with J gene TRBJ1-4; the match to TRBD1 covers 7 bases. The junction had 9 bases not matched to a gene; V was cut back by 4 bases and J by 0 bases. The CDR3 spans 17 residues. Germline CDR1 and CDR2: SGDLS and YYNGEE.

This chain links TRBV7-3 with TRBJ2-7; D may be TRBD2 (5 bases). CDR3 length equals 16 residues. Trimming shortened V by 1 base and J by 4 bases, and 17 bases separated the two germline ends. CDR1 and CDR2 from the germline V gene are SGHTA and FQGTGA. The CDR3 DNA follows: TGTGCCAGCAGCTTAAATCCGTCGAGCGGAAAGTACGAGCAGTACTTC. Amino acids: CASSLNPSSGKYEQYF.

The CDR3 region is CASSTQGSARPAQYF. In DNA form, the CDR3 reads TGTGCCAGTAGTACACAGGGGTCCGCGCGCCCGGCGCAGTATTTT. The chain carries TRBV19 and TRBJ2-3, with 7 bases fitting TRBD1. V shed 4 bases, J shed 10 bases, and the junction held 14 bases outside the gene matches. The germline gives CDR1 LNHDA, CDR2 SQIVND (reference sequence). The length of the CDR3 is 15 residues.

The chain links TRBV10-2 to TRBJ1-2; TRBD1 matches 7 bases. The CDR3 runs 11 residues. Trimming removed 10 bases from V and 7 bases from J; junction bases left unmatched: 6. Germline V lookup: CDR1 WSHSY, CDR2 SAAADI. CDR3 in DNA: TGCGCCATCGAGACAGGGCGTGGCTACACCTTC. Translation: CAIETGRGYTF.

This clone was picked up one time. For the CDR3, the DNA is TGTGCCACCAGTAACGACATCGATGGCTACACCTTC. Protein sequence: CATSNDIDGYTF. J is TRBJ1-2 and V is TRBV24-1; D is ambiguous. V lost 6 bases and J 6 bases, leaving 10 bases between the germline ends. Germline CDR1 reads KGHDR; CDR2 reads SFDVKD. The CDR3 length is 12 residues.